The clone carrying this T cell receptor (beta chain) was observed a handful of times. The antigen is undetermined. Trimming shortened V by 6 bases and J by 3 bases, and 27 bases separated the two germline ends. This CDR3 has 19 amino acids. Germline V lookup: CDR1 MDHEN, CDR2 SYDVKM. This sample is drawn from a study of T cells after yellow fever vaccination. Via MiXCR, TCRdb re-called the 5' RACE reads, giving one row per CDR3 protein. The sample lists 200,000 to 300,000 distinct CDR3 sequences, roughly 6.8% occurring once. Whole-study results and caveats: Most clones from primary vaccination were detected again post-booster (about 95% CD4, 88% CD8).

The sequence derives from a man aged 30 to 45 who received the YFV17D yellow fever vaccine. The sample was CD4+ T cells sorted from PBMCs, taken on the day of the yellow fever booster vaccination. This chain links TRBV28 with TRBJ2-4; D may match TRBD1 or TRBD2 (6 bases each). CDR3 nucleotides: TGTGCCAGCAGAGGAACTTTCTCCGGGGGCGCGACAGGCAAAAACATTCAGTACTTC. Its protein product is CASRGTFSGGATGKNIQYF.